The rows below give T cell receptor beta chains drawn from one sample of a study of persistence of HIV-infected CD4 T cells. The data were produced by immunoSEQ multiplex PCR, yet TCRdb's version contains in-frame clones alone and is incomplete. The sample shows 40,000 or so clones, 89% of them seen only once. Antigens of these TCRs are unknown. The input for sequencing was CD4+ T cells sorted from PBMCs after approximately 19-hour stimulation, taken from a patient who received antiretroviral therapy. These receptors all come from an adult man with HIV who was CMV-seropositive. The CDR3 runs from the conserved cysteine through the conserved F or W. D genes are given only for firm matches. A clone size is listed for some rows: how often the clone was seen (once, few, many), or a class if it is expanded.

d_call j_call v_call clone_size cdr3_aa cdr3_nt
NA TRBJ2-7 TRBV5-1 NA CASRRYGGEAYEQYF TGCGCCAGCAGGAGATACGGCGGGGAGGCCTACGAGCAGTACTTC
NA TRBJ1-6 TRBV28 NA CASSLSSSYNSPLHF TGTGCCAGCAGTTTAAGTAGCTCCTATAATTCACCCCTCCACTTT
NA TRBJ2-1 TRBV9 NA CASSRPGRDEQFF TGTGCCAGCAGCCGACCAGGGCGGGATGAGCAGTTCTTC
TRBD1 TRBJ1-5 TRBV19 NA CASSFDRGNQPQHF TGTGCCAGTAGCTTCGACAGGGGCAATCAGCCCCAGCATTTT
NA TRBJ2-1 TRBV29-1 NA CSVGGGNEQFF TGCAGCGTTGGGGGAGGCAATGAGCAGTTCTTC
TRBD1 TRBJ1-2 TRBV10-2 NA CASSESGQSSYGYTF TGCGCCAGCAGTGAGTCGGGACAGTCAAGCTATGGCTACACCTTC
NA TRBJ1-5 TRBV5-5 NA CASSLTGPNSAQHF TGTGCCAGCAGCTTGACAGGGCCCAATTCGGCCCAGCATTTT
NA TRBJ2-3 TRBV28 NA CASSPGKDTQYF TGTGCCAGCAGTCCGGGGAAAGATACGCAGTATTTT
NA TRBJ2-7 TRBV15 NA CATSRGTVGEQYF TGTGCCACCAGCAGAGGGACAGTGGGCGAGCAGTACTTC
TRBD1 TRBJ2-1 TRBV24-1 NA CATGTEGNEQFF TGTGCCACCGGGACAGAGGGGAATGAGCAGTTCTTC
NA TRBJ1-2 TRBV18 NA CASSPAGGSNYGYTF TGTGCCAGCTCACCGGCCGGTGGGTCTAACTATGGCTACACCTTC
TRBD1 TRBJ1-4 TRBV28 NA CASSLGQTNEKLFF TGTGCCAGCAGTTTGGGACAGACTAATGAAAAACTGTTTTTT
NA TRBJ2-7 TRBV7-9 NA CASSSAYEQYF TGTGCCAGCAGCTCGGCTTACGAGCAGTACTTC
NA TRBJ1-1 TRBV15 NA CATRGSTARLGTEAFF TGTGCCACCCGGGGGTCGACAGCCAGACTAGGAACTGAAGCTTTCTTT
TRBD1 TRBJ2-7 TRBV5-1 NA CASSPQGYEQYF TGCGCCAGCAGCCCACAGGGGTACGAGCAGTACTTC
NA TRBJ1-5 TRBV12-3/TRBV12-4 few CASSLLSNQPQHF TGTGCCAGCAGTTTGCTTAGCAATCAGCCCCAGCATTTT
TRBD1 TRBJ2-7 TRBV24-1 NA CATSDPGTAKYEQYF TGTGCCACCAGTGATCCTGGGACAGCGAAATACGAGCAGTACTTC
NA TRBJ1-2 TRBV6-1 NA CASSEPRQGSYGYTF TGTGCCAGCAGTGAACCCCGACAAGGTAGCTATGGCTACACCTTC
NA TRBJ2-3 TRBV6-5 NA CASNTGISTDTQYF TGTGCCAGCAATACGGGGATTAGCACAGATACGCAGTATTTT
NA TRBJ2-1 TRBV3-1/TRBV3-2 NA CASSQEGAGNYNEQFF TGTGCCAGCAGCCAAGAAGGGGCGGGGAATTACAATGAGCAGTTCTTC
NA TRBJ2-1 TRBV2 NA CASSEESGFDEQFF TGTGCCAGCAGTGAAGAGAGCGGGTTCGATGAGCAGTTCTTC
NA TRBJ2-1 TRBV3-1/TRBV3-2 NA CASSQGRRVAYNEQFF TGTGCCAGCAGCCAAGGGCGGAGGGTAGCCTACAATGAGCAGTTCTTC
TRBD1 TRBJ1-1 TRBV3-1/TRBV3-2 NA CASSQQGQGGRRAFF TGTGCCAGCAGCCAGCAGGGACAGGGGGGAAGAAGAGCTTTCTTT
NA TRBJ2-1 TRBV6-1 once CASSEGFRGNEQFF TGTGCCAGCAGTGAAGGGTTCCGGGGAAATGAGCAGTTCTTC
NA TRBJ2-3 TRBV5-1 once CASSLPTSTDTQYF TGCGCCAGCAGCTTGCCAACAAGCACAGATACGCAGTATTTT
TRBD1 TRBJ1-2 TRBV10-3 NA CAISEPGGASLGYGYTF TGTGCCATCAGTGAGCCAGGGGGGGCCTCATTAGGCTATGGCTACACCTTC
NA TRBJ2-4 TRBV3-1/TRBV3-2 NA CASSQATLSKNIQYF TGTGCCAGCAGTCAGGCCACCTTATCCAAAAACATTCAGTACTTC
NA TRBJ2-2 TRBV5-4 NA CASSWTANTGELFF TGTGCCAGCAGCTGGACAGCGAACACCGGGGAGCTGTTTTTT
TRBD1 TRBJ2-7 TRBV2 NA CASSEQGAPTYEQYF TGTGCCAGCAGTGAACAGGGGGCGCCTACCTACGAGCAGTACTTC
TRBD1 TRBJ1-2 TRBV6-5 few CASSFLIGTGQYGYTF TGTGCCAGCAGTTTCCTGATCGGGACAGGACAGTATGGCTACACCTTC
TRBD1 TRBJ2-7 TRBV2 once CASSPGQMIYEQYF TGTGCCAGCTCACCGGGACAGATGATCTACGAGCAGTACTTC
NA TRBJ1-2 TRBV10-3 NA CAISESNYGYTF TGTGCCATCAGTGAGTCGAACTATGGCTACACCTTC
NA TRBJ1-5 TRBV7-8 NA CASSPGGGGQPQHF TGTGCCAGCAGCCCAGGAGGGGGAGGGCAGCCCCAGCATTTT
TRBD1 TRBJ1-5 TRBV2 NA CASSGMGQVISNQPQHF TGTGCCAGCAGTGGGATGGGACAGGTCATAAGCAATCAGCCCCAGCATTTT
NA TRBJ1-6 TRBV20-1 NA CSASRLDVSPLHF TGCAGTGCTAGTCGATTAGATGTTTCACCCCTCCACTTT
NA TRBJ1-2 TRBV6-5 NA CASSYKGSHYGYTF TGTGCCAGCAGTTACAAGGGCAGCCACTATGGCTACACCTTC
NA TRBJ1-3 TRBV10-3 NA CAISAATGHLSGNTIYF TGTGCCATCAGTGCGGCAACGGGACACCTCTCTGGAAACACCATATATTTT
TRBD1 TRBJ1-2 TRBV3-1/TRBV3-2 once CASSRQGGRGYTF TGTGCCAGCAGCCGACAGGGAGGGCGAGGCTACACCTTC
NA TRBJ2-2 TRBV2 NA CASSSEMNTGELFF TGTGCCAGCAGCTCAGAAATGAACACCGGGGAGCTGTTTTTT
NA TRBJ1-2 TRBV4-1 NA CASSLESNYGYTF TGCGCCAGCAGCCTCGAGAGTAACTATGGCTACACCTTC
NA TRBJ2-7 TRBV4-1 NA CASSQDDRNYEQYF TGCGCCAGCAGCCAAGACGACAGAAACTACGAGCAGTACTTC
NA TRBJ1-6 TRBV7-2 NA CASSPRPLHNSPLHF TGTGCCAGCAGCCCCCGCCCCTTACACAATTCACCCCTCCACTTT
TRBD1 TRBJ1-3 TRBV10-3 NA CAISFGQGAGNTIYF TGTGCCATCAGTTTCGGACAGGGCGCAGGAAACACCATATATTTT
TRBD1 TRBJ2-2 TRBV24-1 NA CATSDWGTGKGTGELFF TGTGCCACCAGTGATTGGGGGACAGGGAAGGGCACCGGGGAGCTGTTTTTT
TRBD1 TRBJ1-4 TRBV27 NA CASSSQGLNEKLFF TGTGCCAGCAGCTCACAGGGGCTAAATGAAAAACTGTTTTTT
NA TRBJ1-6 TRBV6-2/TRBV6-3 NA CASSLDILYNSPLHF TGTGCCAGCAGCCTCGACATCCTGTATAATTCACCCCTCCACTTT
NA TRBJ1-5 TRBV20-1 NA CSASRGGRGNQPQHF TGCAGTGCTAGTCGAGGGGGACGGGGCAATCAGCCCCAGCATTTT
TRBD2 TRBJ2-3 TRBV18 few CASSPPGGAIRDTQYF TGTGCCAGCTCACCCCCGGGGGGGGCAATTCGGGATACGCAGTATTTT
NA TRBJ1-5 TRBV29-1 NA CSGRTGTYSNQPQHF TGCAGCGGCCGAACGGGAACCTATAGCAATCAGCCCCAGCATTTT
NA TRBJ2-2 TRBV11-3 NA CASSLTPSGELFF TGTGCCAGCAGCTTAACCCCCAGCGGGGAGCTGTTTTTT
NA TRBJ1-3 TRBV7-8 NA CASSLGRASSGNTIYF TGTGCCAGCAGCTTGGGCAGGGCCTCCTCTGGAAACACCATATATTTT
NA TRBJ1-1 TRBV6-5 NA CASTKKGYTEAFF TGTGCCAGCACCAAGAAGGGATACACTGAAGCTTTCTTT
TRBD1 TRBJ2-3 TRBV4-1 NA CASSQQGDGRSTDTQYF TGCGCCAGCAGCCAACAGGGGGACGGACGTAGCACAGATACGCAGTATTTT
NA TRBJ1-2 TRBV5-5 NA CASSFVTDGYTF TGTGCCAGCAGCTTTGTGACAGACGGCTACACCTTC
TRBD2 TRBJ2-7 TRBV7-6 NA CASSATSGGFYEQYF TGTGCCAGCAGCGCCACCAGCGGGGGATTCTACGAGCAGTACTTC
NA TRBJ1-4 TRBV18 NA CASALAIGEEKLFF TGTGCCAGCGCCTTAGCGATAGGCGAAGAAAAACTGTTTTTT
NA TRBJ1-2 TRBV5-5 NA CASSLQGNYGYTF TGTGCCAGCAGCTTGCAGGGAAACTATGGCTACACCTTC
NA TRBJ1-1 TRBV6-5 NA CASSPGPANTAFF TGTGCCAGCAGTCCGGGACCCGCGAACACCGCTTTCTTT
NA TRBJ2-7 TRBV6-2/TRBV6-3 NA CASSNAREAYF TGTGCCAGCAGTAACGCACGAGAAGCGTACTTC